This T cell receptor beta chain was captured by sequencing in a study of T cell changes during pregnancy in multiple sclerosis. Produced via immunoSEQ multiplex PCR; TCRdb's table is partial and in-frame only. The sample has about 79,000 clones, 90% to 95% seen once. CDR1 is SNHLY, CDR2 FYNNEI, per germline. The CDR3 spans 12 residues. Trimming took 8 bases from V and 3 from J; bases not matched to a gene: 4. This clonotype originated in a female donor in good health, enrolled as a control in a pregnancy study. The input for sequencing was peripheral blood, taken in the second trimester of pregnancy. The chain links TRBV2 to TRBJ2-7, with 7 bases identical to TRBD1. This CDR3 is CASSGQDYEQYF. The CDR3 DNA follows: TGTGCCAGCTCTGGACAGGACTACGAGCAGTACTTC.